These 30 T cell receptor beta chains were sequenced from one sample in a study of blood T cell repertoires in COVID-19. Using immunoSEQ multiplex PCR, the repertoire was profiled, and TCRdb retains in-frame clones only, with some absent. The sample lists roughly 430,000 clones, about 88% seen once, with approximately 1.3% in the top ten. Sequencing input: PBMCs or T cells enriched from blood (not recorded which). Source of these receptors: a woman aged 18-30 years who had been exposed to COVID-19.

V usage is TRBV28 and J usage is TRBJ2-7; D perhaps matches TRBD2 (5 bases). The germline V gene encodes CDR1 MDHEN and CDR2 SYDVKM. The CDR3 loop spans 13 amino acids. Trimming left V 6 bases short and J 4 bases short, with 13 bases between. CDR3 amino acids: CASSPPGIYEQYF. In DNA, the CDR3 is TGTGCCAGCAGCCCGCCGGGAATTTACGAGCAGTACTTC.

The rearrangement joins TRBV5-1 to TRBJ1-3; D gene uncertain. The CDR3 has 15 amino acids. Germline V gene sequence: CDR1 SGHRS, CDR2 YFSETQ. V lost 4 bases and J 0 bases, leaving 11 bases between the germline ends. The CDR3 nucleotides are TGCGCCAGCAGCCTGGGCGAGATCTCTGGAAACACCATATATTTT. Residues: CASSLGEISGNTIYF.

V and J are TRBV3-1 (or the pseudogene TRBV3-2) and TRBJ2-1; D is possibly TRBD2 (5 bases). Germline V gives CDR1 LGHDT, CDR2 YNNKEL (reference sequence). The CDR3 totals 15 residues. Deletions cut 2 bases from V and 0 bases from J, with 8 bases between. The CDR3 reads CASSQKRFSYNEQFF. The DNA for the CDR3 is TGTGCCAGCAGCCAAAAGCGGTTCTCCTACAATGAGCAGTTCTTC.

CDR3 coding DNA: TGTGCCAGCAGCGTTGGGGGGTTGGAGCTGTTTTTT. Translated: CASSVGGLELFF. The V gene is TRBV9, the J gene TRBJ2-2; D is possibly TRBD2 (6 bases). Trimming left V 2 bases short and J 10 bases short, with 9 bases between. In germline, CDR1 is SGDLS, CDR2 YYNGEE. The CDR3 has 12 residues.

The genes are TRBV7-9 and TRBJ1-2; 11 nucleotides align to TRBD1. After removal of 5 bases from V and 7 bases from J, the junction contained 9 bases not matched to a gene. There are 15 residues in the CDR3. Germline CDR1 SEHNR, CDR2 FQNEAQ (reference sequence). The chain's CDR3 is CASSPGQGAKSGYTF. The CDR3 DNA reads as TGTGCCAGCAGCCCCGGACAGGGGGCTAAAAGTGGCTACACCTTC.

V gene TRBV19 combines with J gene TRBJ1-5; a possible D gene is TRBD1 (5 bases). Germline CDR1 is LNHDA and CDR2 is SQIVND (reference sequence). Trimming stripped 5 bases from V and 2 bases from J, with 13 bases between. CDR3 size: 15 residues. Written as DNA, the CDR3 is TGTGCCAGTAGTGCAGGGTCTAGTGGCAATCAGCCCCAGCATTTT. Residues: CASSAGSSGNQPQHF.

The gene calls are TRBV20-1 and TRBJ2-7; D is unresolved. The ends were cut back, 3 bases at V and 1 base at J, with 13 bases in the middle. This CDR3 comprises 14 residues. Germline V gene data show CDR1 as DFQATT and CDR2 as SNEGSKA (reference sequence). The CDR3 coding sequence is TGCAGTGCTAGTCTCGCCGCGCGGTCCTACGAGCAGTACTTC. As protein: CSASLAARSYEQYF.

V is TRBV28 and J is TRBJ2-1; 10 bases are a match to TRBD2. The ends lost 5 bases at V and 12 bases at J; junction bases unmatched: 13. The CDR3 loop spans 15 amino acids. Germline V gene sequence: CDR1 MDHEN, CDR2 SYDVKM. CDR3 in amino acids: CASSPPSGSSRRQFF. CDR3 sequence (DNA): TGTGCCAGCAGTCCCCCTAGCGGGAGCTCGCGGAGGCAGTTCTTC.

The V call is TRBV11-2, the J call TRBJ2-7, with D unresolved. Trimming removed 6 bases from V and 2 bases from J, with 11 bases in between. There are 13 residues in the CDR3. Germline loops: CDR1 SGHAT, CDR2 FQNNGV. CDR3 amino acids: CASRDLRAYEQYF. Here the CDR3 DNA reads TGTGCCAGCAGAGACCTCCGGGCCTACGAGCAGTACTTC.

The CDR3 sequence: CASSRQRANQNSPLHF. The CDR3 bases are TGTGCCAGCAGCCGACAGCGAGCTAATCAAAATTCACCCCTCCACTTT. This chain joins TRBV6-6 and TRBJ1-6; possibly TRBD1 for D (5 bases). Germline values: CDR1 MNHNY, CDR2 SVGAGI (reference sequence). V was shortened by 6 bases and J by 7 bases, with 19 bases between the two germline ends. This CDR3 region has 16 residues.

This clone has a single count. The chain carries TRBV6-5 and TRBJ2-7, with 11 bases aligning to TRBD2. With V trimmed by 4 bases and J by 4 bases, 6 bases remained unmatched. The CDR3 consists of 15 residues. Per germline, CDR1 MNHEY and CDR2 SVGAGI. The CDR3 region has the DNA TGTGCCAGCAGTTTAATAGCGGGGGGGCCTTACGAGCAGTACTTC. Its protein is CASSLIAGGPYEQYF.

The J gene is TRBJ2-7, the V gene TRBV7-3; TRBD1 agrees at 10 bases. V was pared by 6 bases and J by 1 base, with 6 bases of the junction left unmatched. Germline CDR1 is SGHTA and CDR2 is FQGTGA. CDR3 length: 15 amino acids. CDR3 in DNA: TGTGCCAGCAGTCTTAGACAGGGGGCGTCCTACGAGCAGTACTTC. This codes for CASSLRQGASYEQYF.

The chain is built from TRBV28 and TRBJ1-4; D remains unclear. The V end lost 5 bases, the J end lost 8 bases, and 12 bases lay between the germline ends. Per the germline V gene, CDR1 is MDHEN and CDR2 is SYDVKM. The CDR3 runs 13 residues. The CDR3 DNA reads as TGTGCCAGCAGTCGAGGGCTCGGCGAAAAACTGTTTTTT. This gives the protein CASSRGLGEKLFF.

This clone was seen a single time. The CDR3 spells CASSLSGLVLSSYNEQFF. In DNA form, the CDR3 reads TGTGCCAGCAGCTTATCGGGACTAGTGTTAAGCTCCTACAATGAGCAGTTCTTC. The chain has TRBV11-3 and TRBJ2-1, with 8 bases fitting TRBD2. V gave up 2 bases and J gave up 0 bases; unmatched junction bases: 9. Germline CDR1 is SGHNT and CDR2 is YENEEA. CDR3 length: 18 amino acids. Drawing the rest from reference TRBV11-3 and TRBJ2-1, the complete variable domain is EAGVVQSPRYKIIEKKQPVAFWCNPISGHNTLYWYLQNLGQGPELLIRYENEEAVDDSQLPKDRFSAERLKGVDSTLKIQPAELGDSAVYLCASSLSGLVLSSYNEQFFGPGTRLTVL.

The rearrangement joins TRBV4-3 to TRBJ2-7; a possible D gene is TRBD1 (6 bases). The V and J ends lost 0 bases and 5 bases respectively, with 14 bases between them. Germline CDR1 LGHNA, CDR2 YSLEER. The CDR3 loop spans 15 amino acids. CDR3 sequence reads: CASSQDKTGFNEQYF. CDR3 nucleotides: TGCGCCAGCAGCCAAGATAAAACAGGGTTTAACGAGCAGTACTTC.

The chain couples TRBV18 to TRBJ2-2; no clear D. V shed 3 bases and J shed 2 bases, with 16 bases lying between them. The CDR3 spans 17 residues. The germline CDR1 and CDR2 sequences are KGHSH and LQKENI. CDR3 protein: CASSPVRQAGNTGELFF. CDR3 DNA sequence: TGTGCCAGCTCACCGGTCCGACAAGCAGGAAACACCGGGGAGCTGTTTTTT.

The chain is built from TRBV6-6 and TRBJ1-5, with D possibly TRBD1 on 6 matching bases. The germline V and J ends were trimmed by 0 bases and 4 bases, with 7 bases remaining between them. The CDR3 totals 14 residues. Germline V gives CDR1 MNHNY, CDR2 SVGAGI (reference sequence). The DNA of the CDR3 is TGTGCCAGCAGTTACTCGGGGGCAAATCAGCCCCAGCATTTT. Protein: CASSYSGANQPQHF.

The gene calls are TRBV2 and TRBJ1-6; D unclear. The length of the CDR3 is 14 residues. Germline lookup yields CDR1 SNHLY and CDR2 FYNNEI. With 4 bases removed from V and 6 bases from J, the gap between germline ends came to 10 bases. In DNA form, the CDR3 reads TGTGCCAGCAGTGTAAAACAGTTTAATTCACCCCTCCACTTT. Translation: CASSVKQFNSPLHF.

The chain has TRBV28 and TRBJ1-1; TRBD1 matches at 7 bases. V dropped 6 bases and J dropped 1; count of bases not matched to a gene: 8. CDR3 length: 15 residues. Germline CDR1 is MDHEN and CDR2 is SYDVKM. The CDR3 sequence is CASRRERTGNTEAFF. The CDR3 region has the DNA TGTGCCAGCAGAAGGGAGAGGACAGGGAACACTGAAGCTTTCTTT.

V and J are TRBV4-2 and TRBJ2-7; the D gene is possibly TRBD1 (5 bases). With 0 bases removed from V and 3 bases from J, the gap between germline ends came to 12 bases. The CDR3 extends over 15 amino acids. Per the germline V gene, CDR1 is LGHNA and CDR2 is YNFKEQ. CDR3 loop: CASSQDKGLFYEQYF. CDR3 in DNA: TGTGCCAGCAGCCAAGATAAGGGGCTTTTCTACGAGCAGTACTTC.

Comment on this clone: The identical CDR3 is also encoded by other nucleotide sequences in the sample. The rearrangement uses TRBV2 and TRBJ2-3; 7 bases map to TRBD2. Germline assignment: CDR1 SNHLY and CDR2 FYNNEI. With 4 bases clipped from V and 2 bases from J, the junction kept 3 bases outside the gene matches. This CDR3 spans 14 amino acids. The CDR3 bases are TGTGCCAGCAGTGTCGGGGGGTCCACAGATACGCAGTATTTT. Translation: CASSVGGSTDTQYF.

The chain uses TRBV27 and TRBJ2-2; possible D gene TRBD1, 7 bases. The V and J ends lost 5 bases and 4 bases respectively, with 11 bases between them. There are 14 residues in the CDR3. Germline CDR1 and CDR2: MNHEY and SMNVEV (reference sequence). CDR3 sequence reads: CASSPGDSTGELFF. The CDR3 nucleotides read TGTGCCAGCAGTCCGGGGGACAGCACCGGGGAGCTGTTTTTT.

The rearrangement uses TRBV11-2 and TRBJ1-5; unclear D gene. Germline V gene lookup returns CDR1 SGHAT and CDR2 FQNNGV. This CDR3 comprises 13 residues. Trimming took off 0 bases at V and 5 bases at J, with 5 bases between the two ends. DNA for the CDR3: TGTGCCAGCAGCTTAGATCAGGATCAGCCCCAGCATTTT. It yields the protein CASSLDQDQPQHF.

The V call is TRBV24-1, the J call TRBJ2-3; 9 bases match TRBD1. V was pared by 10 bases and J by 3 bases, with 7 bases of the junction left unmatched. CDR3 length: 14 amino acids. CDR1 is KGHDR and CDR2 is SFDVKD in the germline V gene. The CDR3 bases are TGTGCCACGAGGACAGGGGAAGGAACAGATACGCAGTATTTT. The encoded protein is CATRTGEGTDTQYF.

The chain's CDR3 is CATRQGVYNEQFF. As DNA, the CDR3 is TGTGCCACGAGACAGGGGGTCTACAATGAGCAGTTCTTC. The rearrangement joins TRBV19 to TRBJ2-1, with 9 bases matching TRBD1. Germline CDR1 and CDR2: LNHDA and SQIVND (reference sequence). CDR3 length: 13 residues. With 10 bases clipped from V and 3 bases from J, the junction kept 4 bases outside the gene matches.

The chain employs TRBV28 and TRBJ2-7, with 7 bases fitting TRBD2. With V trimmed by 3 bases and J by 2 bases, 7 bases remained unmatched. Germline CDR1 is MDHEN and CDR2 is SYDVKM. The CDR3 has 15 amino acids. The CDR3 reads CASSLSLAETYEQYF. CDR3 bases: TGTGCCAGCAGTTTGAGTCTAGCGGAAACCTACGAGCAGTACTTC. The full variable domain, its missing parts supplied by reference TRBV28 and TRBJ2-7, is DVKVTQSSRYLVKRTGEKVFLECVQDMDHENMFWYRQDPGLGLRLIYFSYDVKMKEKGDIPEGYSVSREKKERFSLILESASTNQTSMYLCASSLSLAETYEQYFGPGTRLTVT.

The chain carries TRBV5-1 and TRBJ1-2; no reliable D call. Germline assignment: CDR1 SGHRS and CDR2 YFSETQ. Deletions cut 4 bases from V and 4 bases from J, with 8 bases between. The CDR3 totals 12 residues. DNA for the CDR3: TGCGCCAGCAGCCCCGAGGGCTATGGCTACACCTTC. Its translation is CASSPEGYGYTF.

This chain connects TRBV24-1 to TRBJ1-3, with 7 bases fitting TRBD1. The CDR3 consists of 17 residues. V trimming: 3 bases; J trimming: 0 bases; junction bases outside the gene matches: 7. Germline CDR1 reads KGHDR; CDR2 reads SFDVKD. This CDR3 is CATSDGRGGASGNTIYF. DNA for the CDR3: TGTGCCACCAGTGATGGACGAGGGGGCGCCTCTGGAAACACCATATATTTT.

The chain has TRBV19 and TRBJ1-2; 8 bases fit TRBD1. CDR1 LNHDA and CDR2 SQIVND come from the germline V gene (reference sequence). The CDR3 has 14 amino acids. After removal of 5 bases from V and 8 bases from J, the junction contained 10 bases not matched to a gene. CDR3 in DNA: TGTGCCAGTAGTTCCACAGGGGGATCCCTAGGCTACACCTTC. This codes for CASSSTGGSLGYTF. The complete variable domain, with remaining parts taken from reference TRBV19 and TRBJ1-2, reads DGGITQSPKYLFRKEGQNVTLSCEQNLNHDAMYWYRQDPGQGLRLIYYSQIVNDFQKGDIAEGYSVSREKKESFPLTVTSAQKNPTAFYLCASSSTGGSLGYTFGSGTRLTVV.

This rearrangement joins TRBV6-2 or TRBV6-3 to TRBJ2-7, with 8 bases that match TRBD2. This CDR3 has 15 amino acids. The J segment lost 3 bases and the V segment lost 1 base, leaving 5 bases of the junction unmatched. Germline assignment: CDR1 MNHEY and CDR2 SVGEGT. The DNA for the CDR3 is TGTGCCAGCAGTTACTTGGCGGGGGGCGACTACGAGCAGTACTTC. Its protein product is CASSYLAGGDYEQYF.